This is a list of T cell receptor beta chains from one sample in a study of blood T cell repertoires in COVID-19. Clones were read by immunoSEQ multiplex PCR, and TCRdb kept only the in-frame ones, dropping some. The sample contains 50,000 to 60,000 clones, roughly nine tenths of which appear only once. The sequenced material came from peripheral blood. Every receptor here comes from a man older than 75 with active or convalescent COVID-19. CDR3s include the opening cysteine and the closing phenylalanine or tryptophan. The D gene is left open where the match is weak. Size values are once, few and many counts, or a class for expanded clones, and some rows have none.

D gene	clone size	J gene	V gene	CDR3 DNA	CDR3 protein
.	.	TRBJ2-7	TRBV12-3/TRBV12-4	TGTGCCAGCAGTTTGTCTCCCTACGAGCAGTACTTC	CASSLSPYEQYF
.	once	TRBJ1-1	TRBV11-2	TGTGCCAGCAGCCCACGGACAGTGAACACTGAAGCTTTCTTT	CASSPRTVNTEAFF
.	.	TRBJ1-5	TRBV24-1	TGTGCTTCAAGCGGGGGGCGAGGCAATCAGCCCCAGCATTTT	CASSGGRGNQPQHF
TRBD1	.	TRBJ1-2	TRBV30	TGTGCCTGGGCCCGGACAGGCGTCGCTAACTATGGCTACACCTTC	CAWARTGVANYGYTF
.	.	TRBJ1-1	TRBV10-1	TGCGCCAGCAGACAAAACGCGGCCTACACTGAAGCTTTCTTT	CASRQNAAYTEAFF
TRBD1	.	TRBJ1-1	TRBV10-2	TGCGCCAGCAGTGACGTCCAGGGGGCCACTGAAGCTTTCTTT	CASSDVQGATEAFF
TRBD2	.	TRBJ2-1	TRBV7-2	TGTGCCAGCAGCTTAGGTAGCGGGACTTACAATGAGCAGTTCTTC	CASSLGSGTYNEQFF
TRBD2	.	TRBJ2-2	TRBV7-2	TGTGCCAGCAGTCAACGGGCGGGAGTGAGTACCGGGGAGCTGTTTTTT	CASSQRAGVSTGELFF
TRBD1	.	TRBJ1-5	TRBV6-2/TRBV6-3	TGTGCCAGCAGTTACCCTGGGACAGAGGATCAGCCCCAGCATTTT	CASSYPGTEDQPQHF
TRBD2	.	TRBJ2-1	TRBV18	TGTGCCAGCTCACCAGGACTAGCGGGAGACAATGAGCAGTTCTTC	CASSPGLAGDNEQFF
.	.	TRBJ1-1	TRBV6-5	TGTGCCAGCAGTTTACAGGGATGGGCTGAAGCTTTCTTT	CASSLQGWAEAFF
.	once	TRBJ1-2	TRBV11-2	TGTGCCAGCAGCCTCGAGAGGCTTAACTATGGCTACACCTTC	CASSLERLNYGYTF
TRBD2	.	TRBJ2-1	TRBV10-3	TGTGCGCACCAAGCGGGGGCCTACAATGAGCAGTTCTTC	CAHQAGAYNEQFF
TRBD1	once	TRBJ1-1	TRBV7-8	TGTGCCAGCAGCTTTCAACAGGGGCAGCCGAACACTGAAGCTTTCTTT	CASSFQQGQPNTEAFF
.	.	TRBJ1-1	TRBV29-1	TGCAGCGTTGAGCAGGGGCACACTGAAGCTTTCTTT	CSVEQGHTEAFF
.	.	TRBJ1-5	TRBV19	TGTGCCAGCGCTCTGGGGTCAGACGGTCCCCGAGGGTGGGCCCAGCATTTT	CASALGSDGPRGWAQHF
TRBD1	.	TRBJ2-1	TRBV5-6	TGTGCCAGCAGCCGTAGGACAGGCCAGTTAGTGGGGCAGTTCTTC	CASSRRTGQLVGQFF
.	once	TRBJ1-5	TRBV3-1/TRBV3-2	TGTGCCAGCAGCCAAGTAATACCGGGGTTTGGCAATCAGCCCCAGCATTTT	CASSQVIPGFGNQPQHF
.	.	TRBJ2-7	TRBV12-3/TRBV12-4	TGTGCCAGCAGTTCGAACTCGTTCACCGAGCAGTACTTC	CASSSNSFTEQYF
.	.	TRBJ1-5	TRBV5-4	TGTGCCAGCAGGGCTGGGGTGGAGGGCAATCAGCCCCAGCATTTT	CASRAGVEGNQPQHF
TRBD1	.	TRBJ1-3	TRBV9	TGTGCCAGCAGCGTGGGGACAGGGGGAAACACCATATATTTT	CASSVGTGGNTIYF
.	.	TRBJ1-6	TRBV28	TGTGCCAGCAGTTGGCAGGTGAATTCACCCCTCCACTTT	CASSWQVNSPLHF
.	.	TRBJ2-7	TRBV18	TGTGCCAGCTCACCGACCGGGACTTACGAGCAGTACTTC	CASSPTGTYEQYF
TRBD2	few	TRBJ2-7	TRBV4-1	TGCGCCAGCAGCCAAGAGGCTAGCGGGACCTACGAGCAGTACTTC	CASSQEASGTYEQYF
.	.	TRBJ1-3	TRBV5-1	TGCGCCAGCAGCTTGGAGCTCCGGGCGGGCACCATATATTTT	CASSLELRAGTIYF
.	.	TRBJ2-1	TRBV3-1/TRBV3-2	TGTGCCAGCAGCCAAGAACTTTTCTCCTACAATGAGCAGTTCTTC	CASSQELFSYNEQFF
.	.	TRBJ1-2	TRBV12-3/TRBV12-4	TGTGCCAGCAGCCTCGGGGGGCGGGGTGGCTACACCTTC	CASSLGGRGGYTF
TRBD1	once	TRBJ2-7	TRBV6-4	TGTGCCAGCAGTGACTCTGAAGACCCGGGACAGGGTTTCTACGAGCAGTACTTC	CASSDSEDPGQGFYEQYF
TRBD2	.	TRBJ2-3	TRBV28	TGTGCCAGCAGTTTGGATAGCGGGGAACGCACAGATACGCAGTATTTT	CASSLDSGERTDTQYF
TRBD2	.	TRBJ2-7	TRBV7-8	TGTGCCAGCAGCCCATCCCAACTAGCGGGATTTAGCGAGCAGTACTTC	CASSPSQLAGFSEQYF
.	.	TRBJ1-5	TRBV6-1	TGTGCCAGCAGTGAAGTAGAGGGGGAGAATCAGCCCCAGCATTTT	CASSEVEGENQPQHF
TRBD1	.	TRBJ1-1	TRBV10-3	TGTGCCTCAAGGGGGCAAAGTGAAGCTTTCTTT	CASRGQSEAFF
.	once	TRBJ1-2	TRBV4-1	TGCGCCAGCAGCCAAGATCCCAGGCCGTATGGCTACACCTTC	CASSQDPRPYGYTF
.	.	TRBJ1-5	TRBV18	TGTGCCAGCTCACCACTTCAAGGGAGTCAGCCCCAGCATTTT	CASSPLQGSQPQHF
TRBD2	.	TRBJ2-7	TRBV7-9	TGTGCCAGCAGCTTAGACCGCGGGGGAAACTACGAGCAGTACTTC	CASSLDRGGNYEQYF
TRBD1	.	TRBJ1-5	TRBV9	TGTGCCAGCGGCCTCACCCACCTTAAACAGGGGAATACTTATAGCAATCAGCCCCAGCATTTT	CASGLTHLKQGNTYSNQPQHF
.	.	TRBJ2-1	TRBV11-2	TGTGCCAGCAGCTTCCGGGACAACTACAATGAGCAGTTCTTC	CASSFRDNYNEQFF
TRBD2	.	TRBJ2-1	TRBV2	TGTGCCAGCAGTGATAGCGGGGGGGTACTAATGAATGAGCAGTTCTTC	CASSDSGGVLMNEQFF
.	.	TRBJ1-3	TRBV6-5	TGTGCCAGCAGTTACCGGGGAGGGCACTCTGGAAACACCATATATTTT	CASSYRGGHSGNTIYF
TRBD1	.	TRBJ2-3	TRBV7-2	TGTGCCAGCAGCCGGACAGGGAGCACAGATACGCAGTATTTT	CASSRTGSTDTQYF
.	.	TRBJ1-6	TRBV6-5	TGTGCCAGCAGTTATGGGGGCGCCTCTAATTCACCCCTCCACTTT	CASSYGGASNSPLHF
TRBD2	.	TRBJ2-3	TRBV6-5	TGTGCCAGCAGTTCGACTAGCGGGGGTATAGATACGCAGTATTTT	CASSSTSGGIDTQYF
.	.	TRBJ2-1	TRBV27	TGTGCCAGCAGTACTACTCTAGAATCCTACAATGAGCAGTTCTTC	CASSTTLESYNEQFF